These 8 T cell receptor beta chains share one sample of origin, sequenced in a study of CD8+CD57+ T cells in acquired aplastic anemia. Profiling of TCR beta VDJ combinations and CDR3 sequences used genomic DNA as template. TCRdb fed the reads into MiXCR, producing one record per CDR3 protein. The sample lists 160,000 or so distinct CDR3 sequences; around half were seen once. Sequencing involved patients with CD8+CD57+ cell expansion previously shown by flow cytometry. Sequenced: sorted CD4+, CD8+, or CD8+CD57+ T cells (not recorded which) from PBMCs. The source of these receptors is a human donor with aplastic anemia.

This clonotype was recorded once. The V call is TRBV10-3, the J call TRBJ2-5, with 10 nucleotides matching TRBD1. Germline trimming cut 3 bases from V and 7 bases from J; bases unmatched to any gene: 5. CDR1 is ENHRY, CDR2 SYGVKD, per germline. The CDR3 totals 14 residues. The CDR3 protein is CAISEGDRGWTQYF. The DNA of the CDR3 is TGTGCCATCAGTGAAGGGGACAGGGGTTGGACCCAGTACTTC.

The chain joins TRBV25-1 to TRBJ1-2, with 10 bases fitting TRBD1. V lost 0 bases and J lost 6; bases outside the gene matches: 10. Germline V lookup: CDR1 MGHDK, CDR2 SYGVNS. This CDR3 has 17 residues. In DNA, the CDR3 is TGTGCCAGCAGTGAATATGGGGCGGACAGGGGGAGGAATGGCTACACCTTC. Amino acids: CASSEYGADRGRNGYTF.

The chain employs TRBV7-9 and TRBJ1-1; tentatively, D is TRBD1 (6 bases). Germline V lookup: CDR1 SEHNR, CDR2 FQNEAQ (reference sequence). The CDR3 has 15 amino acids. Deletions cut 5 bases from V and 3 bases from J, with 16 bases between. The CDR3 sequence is CASSHSRGGDTEAFF. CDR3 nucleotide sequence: TGTGCCAGCAGCCATTCGCGGGGGGGCGACACTGAAGCTTTCTTT.

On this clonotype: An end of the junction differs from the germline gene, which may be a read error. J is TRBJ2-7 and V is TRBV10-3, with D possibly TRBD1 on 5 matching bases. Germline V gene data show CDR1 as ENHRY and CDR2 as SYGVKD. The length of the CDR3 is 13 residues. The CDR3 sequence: CASSFAQGSEQYF. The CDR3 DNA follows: TGTGCCAGCAGTTTCGCCCAGGGTTCCGAGCAGTACTTC.

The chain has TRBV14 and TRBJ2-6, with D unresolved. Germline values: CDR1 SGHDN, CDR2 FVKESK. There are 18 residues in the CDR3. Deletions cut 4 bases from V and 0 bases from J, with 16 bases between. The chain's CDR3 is CASSPLSNYYSGANVLTF. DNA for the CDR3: TGTGCCAGCAGCCCTCTCAGTAATTATTACTCTGGGGCCAACGTCCTGACTTTC.

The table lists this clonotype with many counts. CDR3 sequence reads: CASGGRRSDYGYTF. Written as DNA, the CDR3 is TGTGCCAGTGGGGGCAGGCGAAGCGACTATGGCTACACCTTC. The chain joins TRBV19 to TRBJ1-2; the D gene is possibly TRBD1 (6 bases). Germline-derived CDR1 and CDR2 are LNHDA and SQIVND (reference sequence). The CDR3 is 14 residues long. V shed 8 bases and J shed 3 bases, with 16 bases lying between them.

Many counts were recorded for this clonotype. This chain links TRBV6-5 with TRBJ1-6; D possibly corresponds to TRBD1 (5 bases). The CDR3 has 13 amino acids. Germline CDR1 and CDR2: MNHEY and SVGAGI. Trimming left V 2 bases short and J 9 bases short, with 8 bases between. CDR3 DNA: TGTGCCAGCAGTTACGCCCAGGGTTCACCCCTCCACTTT. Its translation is CASSYAQGSPLHF.

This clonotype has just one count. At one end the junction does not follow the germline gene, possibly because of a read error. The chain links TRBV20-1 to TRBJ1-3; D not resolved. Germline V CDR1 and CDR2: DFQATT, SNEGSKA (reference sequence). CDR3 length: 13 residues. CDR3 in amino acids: CGARDPRLDTIYF. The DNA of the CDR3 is TGCGGTGCTAGAGATCCCAGGCTAGACACCATATATTTT.